This paragraph covers one T cell receptor (beta chain) sequence. Its specific antigen is unknown. Within one base of it there is no much larger clone, and no base qualities were kept. TCRbeta CDR3 regions were amplified from genomic DNA using the immunoSEQ Assay, a bias-controlled multiplex PCR. In the original analysis: Nucleated cell counts per sample were estimated from amplification of reference gene primers within the assay. To quantify the absolute abundance of each unique TCRbeta CDR3 rearrangement, sequence reads were collapsed and filtered. For each sample, productive Simpson clonality was calculated by taking the square root of Simpson's diversity index across productive rearrangements. TCRdb mirrors the immuneACCESS table, restricted to in-frame sequences. Some clones are absent from its copies; in checked studies, under half trace to an unresolved V gene, and the reason for the others is unknown. V, J and clone size derive from that table, while D and trimming were established from the DNA sequence. The sample has 200,000 to 250,000 clones on record, about 86% of them singletons. The top ten clonotypes cover over 3% of the sample.

This specimen comes from a study of blood T cell repertoires in COVID-19 (TCRdb year 2020). Describing the broader study: For ImmuneRACE Cohort 3, a participant was defined as recovered based on two consecutive negative NP/OP PCR tests, clearance by a healthcare professional, or resolution of symptoms. A freely available public database, intended as a resource for researchers studying the immune response to SARS-CoV-2, is where the repertoires were released. Where available, HLA class I and class II types were obtained from metadata supplied by the sample provider rather than from assay-based typing. The sample metadata nearly always contained a de-identified subject ID, COVID-19 status, age in years and sex. Samples came from the ongoing ImmuneRACE study (first 160 participants) plus 1,254 subjects from 6 global collaborators. The material from the prospective study consisted of cDNA or gDNA derived from T cells, B-cell-depleted T cells, or PBMCs. Deeply sampled blood TCRbeta repertoires from subjects exposed to, actively infected with, or recovered from COVID-19 were included in the dataset. Samples covering the acute and convalescent phases of COVID-19 were provided by collaborators in the United States, Italy and Spain.

What the study reported, not specific to this receptor: How much clinical and demographic metadata was included differed by source and by participant, and the metadata was provided uncurated.

The germline V gene gives CDR1 as LGHNA and CDR2 as YSLEER. The CDR3 covers 13 residues, taking in both the cysteine and the phenylalanine. Kept here is only the CDR3 DNA, which spans 39 bases and is read in frame from base 1. V loses 0 bases of germline sequence and J loses 10 bases, and the interval between the two ends is 12 bases. Participants in the prospective study were aged roughly 18 to 100 years, lived in some 24 United States geographic areas, and enrolled through a virtual design. In the prospective study, participants were assigned to cohorts based on the clinical history participants reported in a screening survey and a study questionnaire. In the prospective study, mobile phlebotomists collected whole blood, serum and a nasopharyngeal or oropharyngeal swab from each participant. Prospective study participants could optionally give additional blood draws and questionnaires over a 2-month period. Before DNA extraction, prospective study blood samples were shipped either frozen or at room temperature.

The V and J genes are TRBV4-3 and TRBJ1-1; the D gene assignment is ambiguous. This clonotype was sampled from a woman between 45 and 60 years old in a cohort exposed to, infected with or recovered from COVID-19 (not recorded which). Sequencing was performed on PBMCs or T cells enriched from blood (not recorded which). This receptor has the CDR3 CASSQDRGGGAFF. The DNA reads as follows: TGCGCCAGCAGCCAAGATCGGGGTGGTGGAGCTTTCTTT.